The rows below give T cell receptor beta chains drawn from one sample of a study of T cells in localized non-small cell lung cancer. Measured with immunoSEQ multiplex PCR; TCRdb has only the in-frame clones, and not every one. The sample contains approximately 150,000 clones, about 90% of which appear only once. Sequencing used peripheral blood, obtained before any cancer treatment. The source of these receptors is a female donor aged 60 or older with stage I lung adenocarcinoma. Both conserved end residues are part of each CDR3. A D gene is named only where the DNA matches it firmly. The listing skips clone size in some rows; elsewhere it reads once, few, many or a size class.

TRBJ2-3	.	TRBV2	.	11	TGTGCCAGCACGTGGGGAGATACGCAGTATTTT	CASTWGDTQYF
TRBJ2-3	TRBD2	TRBV7-3	.	17	TGTGCCAGCAGCCAAGGACTAGCGGGGCTCCCTGGAGATACGCAGTATTTT	CASSQGLAGLPGDTQYF
TRBJ2-3	TRBD2	TRBV30	.	15	TGTGCCCGTACCGCTAGCGGGAGCTCGACAGATACGCAGTATTTT	CARTASGSSTDTQYF
TRBJ2-1	TRBD1	TRBV7-3	.	13	TGTGCCAGCAGCTTAGACAGGGGGGATGAGCAGTTCTTC	CASSLDRGDEQFF
TRBJ2-1	.	TRBV2	.	16	TGTGCCACCCCCCGAGGAACTAGCCAAGAGGACAATGAGCAGTTCTTC	CATPRGTSQEDNEQFF
TRBJ2-7	TRBD1	TRBV5-1	.	15	TGCGCCAGCAGCCCGGGGGGACAGGGACCCTACGAGCAGTACTTC	CASSPGGQGPYEQYF
TRBJ2-7	TRBD2	TRBV5-1	.	15	TGCGCCAGCAGCCCCGTGGCTAGCGGATCCTACGAGCAGTACTTC	CASSPVASGSYEQYF
TRBJ2-3	.	TRBV20-1	.	11	TGCAGTGTACGGGATCCGGATACGCAGTATTTT	CSVRDPDTQYF
TRBJ2-7	.	TRBV7-9	.	11	TGTGCCAGCAGCACCACCTACGAGCAGTACTTC	CASSTTYEQYF
TRBJ2-3	TRBD2	TRBV5-1	.	16	TGCGCCAGCAGCTATATAGCGGGAGGAACCACAGATACGCAGTATTTT	CASSYIAGGTTDTQYF
TRBJ1-5	.	TRBV5-6	.	13	TGTGCCAGCAGCTCCCGGCCTAATCAGCCCCAGCATTTT	CASSSRPNQPQHF
TRBJ2-5	.	TRBV11-2	.	13	TGTGCCAGCAGCCCGGACAACCAAGAGACCCAGTACTTC	CASSPDNQETQYF
TRBJ1-5	.	TRBV19	.	13	TGTGCCAGTAGTATTGAGGCAAATCAGCCCCAGCATTTT	CASSIEANQPQHF
TRBJ2-1	.	TRBV11-2	.	19	TGTGCCAGCAGCTCGGGACTCCGAAGAAATTACCTCTCCTACAATGAGCAGTTCTTC	CASSSGLRRNYLSYNEQFF
TRBJ1-1	.	TRBV2	.	14	TGTGCCAGCAGTATCAGGGAGACGAACACTGAAGCTTTCTTT	CASSIRETNTEAFF
TRBJ2-7	TRBD1	TRBV5-1	once	16	TGCGCCAGCAGCTTGGGGACAGGGCCTACTTCCTACGAGCAGTACTTC	CASSLGTGPTSYEQYF
TRBJ2-1	TRBD2	TRBV7-2	.	17	TGTGCCAGCAGCTTAGCGTCTAGCGGGAGTGCCAAAGACGGACAGTTCTTC	CASSLASSGSAKDGQFF
TRBJ1-4	TRBD1	TRBV5-1	once	17	TGCGCCAGCAGCCCAGGGCAGGGCGGACAGGGGAATGAAAAACTGTTTTTT	CASSPGQGGQGNEKLFF
TRBJ2-5	.	TRBV4-1	.	14	TGCGCCAGCAGCCAAGCGGCATTGTCAGAGACCCAGTACTTC	CASSQAALSETQYF
TRBJ1-1	.	TRBV18	few	15	TGTGCCAGCTCACCAGCGATTGGGGTGAACACTGAAGCTTTCTTT	CASSPAIGVNTEAFF
TRBJ2-7	.	TRBV7-9	.	14	TGTGCCAGCAGCCCTCTGGGACCAACCTACGAGCAGTACTTC	CASSPLGPTYEQYF
TRBJ2-2	.	TRBV11-3	.	15	TGTGCCAGCAGCCGGACTTTCGGGGGACCCGGGGAGCTGTTTTTT	CASSRTFGGPGELFF
TRBJ1-1	.	TRBV6-5	.	15	TGTGCCAGCAGTGTCATAGGAGGGGCGAACACTGAAGCTTTCTTT	CASSVIGGANTEAFF
TRBJ2-3	.	TRBV6-6	once	15	TGTGCCAGCAGTTTCCGGGACAAGGGCACAGATACGCAGTATTTT	CASSFRDKGTDTQYF
TRBJ2-1	.	TRBV27	.	15	TGTGCCAGCAGTCCCGATTACATCTCCTACAATGAGCAGTTCTTC	CASSPDYISYNEQFF
TRBJ2-3	TRBD2	TRBV30	.	17	TGTGCCTGGAGCCCCGGGGGGGGCGGGAGGTCTTCAGATACGCAGTATTTT	CAWSPGGGGRSSDTQYF
TRBJ2-3	.	TRBV9	once	17	TGTGCCAGCAGCGTAGGAGAGTCGGGTTGGAACACAGATACGCAGTATTTT	CASSVGESGWNTDTQYF
TRBJ1-5	.	TRBV28	.	13	TGTGCCAGCAGTCCATCACAGGGACAGCCCCAGCATTTT	CASSPSQGQPQHF
TRBJ1-2	.	TRBV14	.	14	TGTGCCAGCAGCCAAGTCTCCAGGGGCAGTGGCTACACCTTC	CASSQVSRGSGYTF
TRBJ2-3	.	TRBV5-1	once	13	TGCGCCAGCCAAGGGGATAACGCAGATACGCAGTATTTT	CASQGDNADTQYF
TRBJ2-7	TRBD1	TRBV19	.	13	TGTGCCAGTAGACCCAGGGGGCTGTACGAGCAGTACTTC	CASRPRGLYEQYF
TRBJ2-2	.	TRBV7-3	.	16	TGTGCCAGCAGCTTAGTTCCCGGGGGAGGTGCCGGGGAGCTGTTTTTT	CASSLVPGGGAGELFF
TRBJ2-7	TRBD2	TRBV9	.	15	TGTGCCAGCAGCGTAGGGCTAGCGGGAGGAAACGAGCAGTACTTC	CASSVGLAGGNEQYF
TRBJ2-1	.	TRBV6-1	.	15	TGTGCCAGCAGTCAAGTGGCTAACTCCTACAATGAGCAGTTCTTC	CASSQVANSYNEQFF
TRBJ2-5	.	TRBV5-1	.	15	TGCGCCAGCAGCCCCCGGCCGACAGTACAAGAGACCCAGTACTTC	CASSPRPTVQETQYF
TRBJ2-7	.	TRBV21-1	.	17	TGTGCCAGCAGTATCCCTTGGGGCCGGTCTACTATTTACGAGCAGTACTTC	CASSIPWGRSTIYEQYF
TRBJ2-7	.	TRBV5-1	.	12	TGCGCCAGCAGCGACGTGTCCTACGAGCAGTACTTC	CASSDVSYEQYF
TRBJ1-2	.	TRBV19	.	16	TGTGCCAGTAGTAGCCAGAGCCTCTCTCCATTCTATGGCTACACCTTC	CASSSQSLSPFYGYTF
TRBJ2-7	TRBD1	TRBV5-5	.	15	TGTGCCAGCACAGTCCTGGCAGGGGGCAACTACGAGCAGTACTTC	CASTVLAGGNYEQYF
TRBJ1-3	.	TRBV15	.	15	TGTGCCACCAGCAGAGATCGGGGATCTGGAAACACCATATATTTT	CATSRDRGSGNTIYF
TRBJ2-4	.	TRBV2	.	19	TGTGCCAGCAGGCCAGGGCCAGCCGCCCCTCTTATAGCCAAAAACATTCAGTACTTC	CASRPGPAAPLIAKNIQYF
TRBJ2-7	.	TRBV6-5	.	14	TGTGCCAGCAGTTACTCGATTGGACTACCAGAGCAGTACTTC	CASSYSIGLPEQYF
TRBJ2-3	.	TRBV18	.	15	TGTGCCAGCTCACCAGAGCAATCGAGGACAGATACGCAGTATTTT	CASSPEQSRTDTQYF
TRBJ2-2	.	TRBV7-3	once	16	TGTGCCAGCAGCGCAACACGCGGAGGGGACACCGGGGAGCTGTTTTTT	CASSATRGGDTGELFF
TRBJ1-4	TRBD1	TRBV7-7	.	15	TGTGCTAGCAGCTTAGGGGGGACAGTTAATGAAAAACTGTTTTTT	CASSLGGTVNEKLFF
TRBJ2-1	TRBD2	TRBV7-9	.	14	TGTGCCAGCAGCTTGACTAGCGGGAGCAATGAGCAGTTCTTC	CASSLTSGSNEQFF
TRBJ2-1	TRBD2	TRBV18	.	14	TGTGCCAGCTCACGCGGGACTAGCGGGAATGAGCAGTTCTTC	CASSRGTSGNEQFF
TRBJ2-2	.	TRBV5-1	.	16	TGCGCCAGCAGCTTGGTCATAGCGGCCTACACCGGGGAGCTGTTTTTT	CASSLVIAAYTGELFF